Listed below are T cell receptor beta chains from one sample, sequenced in a study of blood T cell repertoires in COVID-19. The table came from immunoSEQ multiplex PCR; TCRdb's copy has only in-frame clones and leaves some out. The sample has some 200,000 clones, approximately 80% seen once. The sequenced sample consisted of peripheral blood. Source of these receptors: an elderly woman with COVID-19, enrolled during active disease. Each CDR3 is given with its conserved first and last residue. Fields, in order: V gene, CDR3 protein.

v_gene: TRBV5-1; CDR3aa: CASSSDPPTSGYNEQFF
v_gene: TRBV28; CDR3aa: CASSGSGTGDFGQYF
v_gene: TRBV6-5; CDR3aa: CASREAGNQPQHF
v_gene: TRBV6-1; CDR3aa: CASSEVTGLRTGELFF
v_gene: TRBV2; CDR3aa: CASIPGRTGELFF
v_gene: TRBV28; CDR3aa: CASSFLSPLHF
v_gene: TRBV5-1; CDR3aa: CASSPGTGGTYEQYF
v_gene: TRBV19; CDR3aa: CASSSRERVNYGYTF
v_gene: TRBV7-3; CDR3aa: CASSLGRGQGNTGELFF
v_gene: TRBV6-5; CDR3aa: CASSPTGSYNSPLHF
v_gene: TRBV5-1; CDR3aa: CASSLGTGTQVRELFF
v_gene: TRBV27; CDR3aa: CASSSLAGKFGDTQYF
v_gene: TRBV4-1; CDR3aa: CASTVPEGNYGYTF
v_gene: TRBV5-8; CDR3aa: CASRRLAGGIGTDTQYF
v_gene: TRBV27; CDR3aa: CASSSPLAGVRLGYEQYF
v_gene: TRBV24-1; CDR3aa: CATSDAGTGDNEQFF
v_gene: TRBV28; CDR3aa: CASSLKGPGQGFGLRQPQHF
v_gene: TRBV7-9; CDR3aa: CASSPGKGGAYNEQFF
v_gene: TRBV7-3; CDR3aa: CASSLTGPGGTGELFF
v_gene: TRBV5-5; CDR3aa: CASSPDSHTYEQYF
v_gene: TRBV6-5; CDR3aa: CASSFSGGEAFF
v_gene: TRBV5-5; CDR3aa: CASSFTGTGVRTDTQYF
v_gene: TRBV20-1; CDR3aa: CSASRVLGNTEAFF
v_gene: TRBV4-1; CDR3aa: CASSQVNIPGGLDNQPQHF
v_gene: TRBV19; CDR3aa: CASSIRTDTQYF
v_gene: TRBV5-1; CDR3aa: CASSLGQGANEQYF
v_gene: TRBV2; CDR3aa: CASSDRGLVGETQYF
v_gene: TRBV5-4; CDR3aa: CASSLAGGGEETQYF
v_gene: TRBV3-1/TRBV3-2; CDR3aa: CASSQVAGELFF
v_gene: TRBV5-4; CDR3aa: CASSLDPGNYGYTF
v_gene: TRBV10-2; CDR3aa: CASVTGGYYNEQFF
v_gene: TRBV9; CDR3aa: CASSEDTWNTEAFF
v_gene: TRBV5-4; CDR3aa: CASSLAVGRDTEAFF
v_gene: TRBV9; CDR3aa: CASSLAGGDYNEQFF
v_gene: TRBV5-1; CDR3aa: CASSPKGGGNTEAFF
v_gene: TRBV18; CDR3aa: CASSPPERLNTEAFF